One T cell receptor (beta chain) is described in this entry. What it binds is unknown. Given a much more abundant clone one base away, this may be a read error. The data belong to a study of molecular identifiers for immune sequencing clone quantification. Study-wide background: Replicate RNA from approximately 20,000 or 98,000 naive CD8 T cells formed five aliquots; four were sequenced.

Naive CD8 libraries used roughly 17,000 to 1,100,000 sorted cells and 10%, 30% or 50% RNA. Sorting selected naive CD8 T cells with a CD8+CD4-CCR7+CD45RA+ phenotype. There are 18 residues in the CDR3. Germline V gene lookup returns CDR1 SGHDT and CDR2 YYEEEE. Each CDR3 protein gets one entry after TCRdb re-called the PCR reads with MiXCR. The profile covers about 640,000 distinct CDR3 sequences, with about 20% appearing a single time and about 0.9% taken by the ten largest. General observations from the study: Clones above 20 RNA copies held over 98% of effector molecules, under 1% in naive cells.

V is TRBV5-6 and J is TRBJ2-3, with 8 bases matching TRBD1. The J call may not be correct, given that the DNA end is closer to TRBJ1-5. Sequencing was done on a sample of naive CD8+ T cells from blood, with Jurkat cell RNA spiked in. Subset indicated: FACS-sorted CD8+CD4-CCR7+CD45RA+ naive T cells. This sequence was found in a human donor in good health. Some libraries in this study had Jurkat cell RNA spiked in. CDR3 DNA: TGTGCCAGCAGCTTGGACCTTGCTAGGACAGGGTTCACAGATACGCAGCATTTT. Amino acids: CASSLDLARTGFTDTQHF.